Listed below are T cell receptor beta chains from one sample, sequenced in a study of cytomegalovirus exposure and HLA in healthy donors. Assay used: immunoSEQ multiplex PCR; TCRdb lists only in-frame clones, some missing. Among around 300,000 clones listed, approximately 83% were seen once. Sequenced input: PBMCs. Every receptor here comes from a woman aged 18-30 years in good health and CMV-seronegative. Each CDR3 is given with its conserved first and last residue. Fields, in order: J gene, D gene, clone size, V gene, CDR3 protein, CDR3 DNA. D genes are given only for firm matches. A row's size may be missing; if present it is once, few, many or a size class.

J gene: TRBJ1-2; D gene: .; clone size: .; V gene: TRBV4-1; CDR3 protein: CASSQVRVRDYGYTF; CDR3 DNA: TGCGCCAGCAGCCAAGTGAGGGTGAGGGACTATGGCTACACCTTC
J gene: TRBJ1-6; D gene: .; clone size: once; V gene: TRBV1; CDR3 protein: CTSSHYPGQGAIPYNSPLHF; CDR3 DNA: TGCACCAGCAGCCATTACCCGGGACAGGGGGCGATTCCCTATAATTCACCCCTCCACTTT
J gene: TRBJ1-5; D gene: .; clone size: .; V gene: TRBV29-1; CDR3 protein: CSAAGGGNQPQHF; CDR3 DNA: TGCAGCGCCGCGGGGGGGGGCAATCAGCCCCAGCATTTT
J gene: TRBJ1-5; D gene: .; clone size: .; V gene: TRBV30; CDR3 protein: CAWSSQDNQPQHF; CDR3 DNA: TGTGCCTGGAGTTCACAGGACAATCAGCCCCAGCATTTT
J gene: TRBJ1-1; D gene: TRBD1; clone size: .; V gene: TRBV28; CDR3 protein: CASSSDRGDTEAFF; CDR3 DNA: TGTGCCAGCAGTTCGGACAGGGGGGACACTGAAGCTTTCTTT
J gene: TRBJ1-5; D gene: .; clone size: .; V gene: TRBV19; CDR3 protein: CASTDSANQPQHF; CDR3 DNA: TGTGCCAGCACTGACAGTGCAAATCAGCCCCAGCATTTT
J gene: TRBJ1-5; D gene: TRBD1; clone size: few; V gene: TRBV10-3; CDR3 protein: CAISPGTGDSQHF; CDR3 DNA: TGTGCCATCAGTCCCGGGACAGGAGATTCCCAGCATTTT
J gene: TRBJ2-3; D gene: TRBD1; clone size: .; V gene: TRBV9; CDR3 protein: CASSRTGHTDTQYF; CDR3 DNA: TGTGCCAGCAGTAGGACAGGCCACACAGATACGCAGTATTTT
J gene: TRBJ1-5; D gene: .; clone size: .; V gene: TRBV29-1; CDR3 protein: CSARDQPQHF; CDR3 DNA: TGCAGCGCCCGTGATCAGCCCCAGCATTTT
J gene: TRBJ1-1; D gene: TRBD1; clone size: once; V gene: TRBV11-2; CDR3 protein: CATGTGGTNTEAFF; CDR3 DNA: TGTGCCACCGGGACAGGGGGAACGAACACTGAAGCTTTCTTT
J gene: TRBJ2-7; D gene: TRBD2; clone size: once; V gene: TRBV11-2; CDR3 protein: CASSAGLADSYEQYF; CDR3 DNA: TGTGCCAGCAGCGCCGGACTAGCGGACTCCTACGAGCAGTACTTC
J gene: TRBJ2-7; D gene: TRBD1; clone size: .; V gene: TRBV4-2; CDR3 protein: CASSRVGQGSSYEQYF; CDR3 DNA: TGTGCCAGCAGCCGAGTGGGACAGGGGTCTTCCTACGAGCAGTACTTC
J gene: TRBJ1-2; D gene: .; clone size: .; V gene: TRBV6-4; CDR3 protein: CASSDSGQGNYGYTF; CDR3 DNA: TGTGCCAGCAGTGACTCGGGGCAGGGCAACTATGGCTACACCTTC
J gene: TRBJ2-2; D gene: TRBD1; clone size: .; V gene: TRBV5-8; CDR3 protein: CASSSTGAPTGELFF; CDR3 DNA: TGTGCCAGCAGCTCGACAGGGGCCCCCACCGGGGAGCTGTTTTTT
J gene: TRBJ2-7; D gene: .; clone size: .; V gene: TRBV19; CDR3 protein: CASSPGVYEQYF; CDR3 DNA: TGTGCCAGTAGTCCGGGAGTATACGAGCAGTACTTC
J gene: TRBJ2-7; D gene: TRBD1; clone size: once; V gene: TRBV10-3; CDR3 protein: CAIRKIRDSSSYEQYF; CDR3 DNA: TGTGCCATCAGAAAAATCCGGGACAGCAGCTCCTACGAGCAGTACTTC
J gene: TRBJ2-3; D gene: TRBD1; clone size: once; V gene: TRBV19; CDR3 protein: CASSGTGGGWTYLTDTQYF; CDR3 DNA: TGTGCCAGTAGTGGAACAGGGGGCGGTTGGACGTATCTCACAGATACGCAGTATTTT
J gene: TRBJ1-2; D gene: .; clone size: few; V gene: TRBV30; CDR3 protein: CAWSVTDSYGYTF; CDR3 DNA: TGTGCCTGGAGTGTAACGGACAGCTATGGCTACACCTTC
J gene: TRBJ2-7; D gene: .; clone size: .; V gene: TRBV6-5; CDR3 protein: CASSYVQGYEQYF; CDR3 DNA: TGTGCCAGCAGTTACGTGCAGGGCTACGAGCAGTACTTC
J gene: TRBJ1-1; D gene: .; clone size: .; V gene: TRBV6-6; CDR3 protein: CASGTMRNTEAFF; CDR3 DNA: TGTGCCAGCGGGACTATGAGAAACACTGAAGCTTTCTTT
J gene: TRBJ2-5; D gene: TRBD2; clone size: .; V gene: TRBV6-6; CDR3 protein: CASSAVRGATQETQYF; CDR3 DNA: TGTGCCAGCAGCGCGGTGCGGGGGGCGACCCAAGAGACCCAGTACTTC
J gene: TRBJ1-2; D gene: TRBD1; clone size: .; V gene: TRBV13; CDR3 protein: CASSRQGGYGYTF; CDR3 DNA: TGTGCCAGCAGCCGACAGGGGGGGTATGGCTACACCTTC